The sequence of this T cell receptor (beta chain) was determined in a study of siplizumab effects on memory and regulatory T cells. As for the study in general: Mixed lymphocyte reactions came in pairs, receiving siplizumab at about 1 ug/mL or receiving no drug. Findings and caveats of the study: Versus 26.9% in controls, the mappable alloreactive CD4+ clones averaged roughly 75% Treg-derived with siplizumab. Assignment of a naive or memory phenotype failed for roughly 80-96% of the proliferating CD4+ or CD8+ clones.

Per individual sample, 9.9 x 10^4 or so TCR templates were assayed. Measured with immunoSEQ multiplex PCR; TCRdb has only the in-frame clones, and not every one. The data show approximately 10,000 clones, approximately 42% seen once. Notes on this clone: Its target is unknown.

This CDR3 spans 15 amino acids. V lost 3 bases and J lost 2, with 12 bases in between. Germline-derived CDR1 and CDR2 are SGHRS and YFSETQ. Coculturing at 37°C lasted approximately six days for the mixed lymphocyte reaction cells. The receptor was derived from a human donor in good health; the cells came from an allogeneic mixed lymphocyte reaction. Sequenced sample: CFSE-low (dividing) CD4+ T cells sorted from an allogeneic mixed lymphocyte reaction. The chain links TRBV5-1 to TRBJ1-5; D remains unclear. The CDR3 nucleotides are TGCGCCAGCAGCTGGGGTTCTGGGGGCAATCAGCCCCAGCATTTT. Translated, it gives CASSWGSGGNQPQHF.